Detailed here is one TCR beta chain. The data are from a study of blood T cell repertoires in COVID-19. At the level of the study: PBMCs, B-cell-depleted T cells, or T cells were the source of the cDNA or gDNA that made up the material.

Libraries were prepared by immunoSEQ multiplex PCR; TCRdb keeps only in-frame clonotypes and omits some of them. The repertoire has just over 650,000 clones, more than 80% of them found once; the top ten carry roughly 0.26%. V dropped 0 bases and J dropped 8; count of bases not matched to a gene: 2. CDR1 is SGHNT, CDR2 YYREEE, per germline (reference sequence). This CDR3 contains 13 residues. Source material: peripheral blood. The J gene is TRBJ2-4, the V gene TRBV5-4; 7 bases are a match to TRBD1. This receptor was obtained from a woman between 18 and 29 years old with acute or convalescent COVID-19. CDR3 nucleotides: TGTGCCAGCAGCTTGGAGGGGGCACACATTCAGTACTTC. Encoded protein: CASSLEGAHIQYF.